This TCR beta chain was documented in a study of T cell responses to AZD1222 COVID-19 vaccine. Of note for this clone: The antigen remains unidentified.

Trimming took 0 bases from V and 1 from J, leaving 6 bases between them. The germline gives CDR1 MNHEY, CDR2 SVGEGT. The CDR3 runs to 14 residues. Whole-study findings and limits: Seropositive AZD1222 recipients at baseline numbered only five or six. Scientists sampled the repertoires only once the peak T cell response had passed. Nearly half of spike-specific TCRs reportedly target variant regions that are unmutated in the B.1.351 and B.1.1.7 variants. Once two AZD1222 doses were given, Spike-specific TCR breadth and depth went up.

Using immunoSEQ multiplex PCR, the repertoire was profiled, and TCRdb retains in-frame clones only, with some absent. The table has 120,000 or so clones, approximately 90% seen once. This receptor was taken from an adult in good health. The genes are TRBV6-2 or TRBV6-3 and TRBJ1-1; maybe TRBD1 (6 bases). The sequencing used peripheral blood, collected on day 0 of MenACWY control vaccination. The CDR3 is CASSYSDRNTEAFF. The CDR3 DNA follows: TGTGCCAGCAGTTACTCGGACAGGAACACTGAAGCTTTCTTT.